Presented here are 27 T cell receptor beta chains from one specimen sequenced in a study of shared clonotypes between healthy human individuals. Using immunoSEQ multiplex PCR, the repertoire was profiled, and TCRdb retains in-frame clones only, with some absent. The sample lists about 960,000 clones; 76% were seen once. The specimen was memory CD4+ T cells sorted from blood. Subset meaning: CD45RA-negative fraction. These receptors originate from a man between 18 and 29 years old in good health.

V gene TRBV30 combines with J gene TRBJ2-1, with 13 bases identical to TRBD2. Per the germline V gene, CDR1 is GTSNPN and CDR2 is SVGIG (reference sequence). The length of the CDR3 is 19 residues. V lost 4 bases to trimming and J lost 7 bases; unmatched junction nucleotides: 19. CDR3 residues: CAWMPNRQKLAGGRNEQFF. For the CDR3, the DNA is TGTGCCTGGATGCCCAACAGACAAAAACTAGCGGGAGGGAGGAATGAGCAGTTCTTC. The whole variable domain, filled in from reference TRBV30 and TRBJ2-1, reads SQTIHQWPATLVQPVGSPLSLECTVEGTSNPNLYWYRQAAGRGLQLLFYSVGIGQISSEVPQNLSASRPQDRQFILSSKKLLLSDSGFYLCAWMPNRQKLAGGRNEQFFGPGTRLTVL.

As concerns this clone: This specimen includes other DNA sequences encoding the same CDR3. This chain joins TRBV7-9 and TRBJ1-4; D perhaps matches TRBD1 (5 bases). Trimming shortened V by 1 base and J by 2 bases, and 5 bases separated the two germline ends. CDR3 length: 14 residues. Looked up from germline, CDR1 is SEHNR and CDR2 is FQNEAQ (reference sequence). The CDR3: CASSLGQTNEKLFF. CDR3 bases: TGTGCCAGCAGCTTAGGACAGACTAATGAAAAACTGTTTTTT.

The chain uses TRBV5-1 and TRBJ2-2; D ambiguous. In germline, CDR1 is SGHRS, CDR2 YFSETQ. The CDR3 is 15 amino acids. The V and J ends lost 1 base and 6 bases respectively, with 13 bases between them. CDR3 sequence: CASSLLYFVAGELFF. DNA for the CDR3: TGCGCCAGCAGCTTGTTGTATTTCGTCGCCGGGGAGCTGTTTTTT.

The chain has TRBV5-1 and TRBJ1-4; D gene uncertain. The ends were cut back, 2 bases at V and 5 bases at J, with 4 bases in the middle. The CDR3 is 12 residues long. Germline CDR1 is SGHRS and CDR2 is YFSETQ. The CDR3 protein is CASSFPNEKLFF. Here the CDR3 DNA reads TGCGCCAGCAGCTTCCCCAATGAAAAACTGTTTTTT. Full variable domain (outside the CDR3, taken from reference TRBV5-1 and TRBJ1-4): KAGVTQTPRYLIKTRGQQVTLSCSPISGHRSVSWYQQTPGQGLQFLFEYFSETQRNKGNFPGRFSGRQFSNSRSEMNVSTLELGDSALYLCASSFPNEKLFFGSGTQLSVL.

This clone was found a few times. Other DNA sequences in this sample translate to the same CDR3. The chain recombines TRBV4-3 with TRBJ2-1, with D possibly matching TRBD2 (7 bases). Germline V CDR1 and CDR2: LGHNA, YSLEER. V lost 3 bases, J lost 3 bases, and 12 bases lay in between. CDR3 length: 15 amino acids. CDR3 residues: CASSQGGGSYNEQFF. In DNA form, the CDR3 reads TGCGCCAGCAGCCAGGGGGGCGGGAGCTACAATGAGCAGTTCTTC.

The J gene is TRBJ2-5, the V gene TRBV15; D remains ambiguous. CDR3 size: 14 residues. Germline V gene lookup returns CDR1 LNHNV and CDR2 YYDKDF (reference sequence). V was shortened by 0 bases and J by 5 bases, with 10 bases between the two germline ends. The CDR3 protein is CATSRDLGLETQYF. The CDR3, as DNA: TGTGCCACCAGCAGAGATCTAGGGTTGGAGACCCAGTACTTC.

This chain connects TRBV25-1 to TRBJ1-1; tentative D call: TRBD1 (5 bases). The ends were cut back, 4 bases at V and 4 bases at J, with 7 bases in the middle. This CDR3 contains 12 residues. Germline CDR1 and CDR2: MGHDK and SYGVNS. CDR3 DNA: TGTGCCAGCAGTGCCGGGGGCACTGAAGCTTTCTTT. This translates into CASSAGGTEAFF.

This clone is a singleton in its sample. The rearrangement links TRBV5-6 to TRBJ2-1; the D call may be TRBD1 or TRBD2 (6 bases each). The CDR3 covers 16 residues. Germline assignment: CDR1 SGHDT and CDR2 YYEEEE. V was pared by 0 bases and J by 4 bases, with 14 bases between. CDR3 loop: CASSLGLQGGYNEQFF. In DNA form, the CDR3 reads TGTGCCAGCAGCTTGGGGCTTCAAGGGGGGTACAATGAGCAGTTCTTC.

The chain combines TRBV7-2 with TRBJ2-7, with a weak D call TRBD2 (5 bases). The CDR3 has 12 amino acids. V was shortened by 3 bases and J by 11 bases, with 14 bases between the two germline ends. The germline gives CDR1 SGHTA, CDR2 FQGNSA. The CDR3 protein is CASSFDTGREYF. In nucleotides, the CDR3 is TGTGCCAGCAGCTTCGACACCGGGCGGGAGTACTTC. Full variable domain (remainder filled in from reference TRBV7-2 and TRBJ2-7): GAGVSQSPSNKVTEKGKDVELRCDPISGHTALYWYRQSLGQGLEFLIYFQGNSAPDKSGLPSDRFSAERTGGSVSTLTIQRTQQEDSAVYLCASSFDTGREYFGPGTRLTVT.

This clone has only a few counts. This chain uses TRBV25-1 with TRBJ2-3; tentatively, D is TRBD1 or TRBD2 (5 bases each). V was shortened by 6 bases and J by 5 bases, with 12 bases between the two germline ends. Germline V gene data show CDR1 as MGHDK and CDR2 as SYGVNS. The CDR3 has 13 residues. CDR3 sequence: CASRGTAKDTQYF. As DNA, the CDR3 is TGTGCCAGCAGAGGGACGGCTAAAGATACGCAGTATTTT.

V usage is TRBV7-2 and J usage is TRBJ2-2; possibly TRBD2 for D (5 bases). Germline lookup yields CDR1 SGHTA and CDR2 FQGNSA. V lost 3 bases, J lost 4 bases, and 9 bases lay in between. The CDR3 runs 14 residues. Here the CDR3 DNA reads TGTGCCAGCAGCTTCGGCGGGCGCACCGGGGAGCTGTTTTTT. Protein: CASSFGGRTGELFF. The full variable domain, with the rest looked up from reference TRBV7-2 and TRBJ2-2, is GAGVSQSPSNKVTEKGKDVELRCDPISGHTALYWYRQSLGQGLEFLIYFQGNSAPDKSGLPSDRFSAERTGGSVSTLTIQRTQQEDSAVYLCASSFGGRTGELFFGEGSRLTVL.

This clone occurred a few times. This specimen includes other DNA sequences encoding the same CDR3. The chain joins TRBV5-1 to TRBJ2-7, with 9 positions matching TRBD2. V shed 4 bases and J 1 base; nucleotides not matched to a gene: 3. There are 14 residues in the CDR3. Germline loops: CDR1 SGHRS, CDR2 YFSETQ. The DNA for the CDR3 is TGCGCCAGCAGCACAAGCGGGGGGTCCTACGAGCAGTACTTC. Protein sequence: CASSTSGGSYEQYF. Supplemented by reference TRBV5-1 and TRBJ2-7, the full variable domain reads KAGVTQTPRYLIKTRGQQVTLSCSPISGHRSVSWYQQTPGQGLQFLFEYFSETQRNKGNFPGRFSGRQFSNSRSEMNVSTLELGDSALYLCASSTSGGSYEQYFGPGTRLTVT.

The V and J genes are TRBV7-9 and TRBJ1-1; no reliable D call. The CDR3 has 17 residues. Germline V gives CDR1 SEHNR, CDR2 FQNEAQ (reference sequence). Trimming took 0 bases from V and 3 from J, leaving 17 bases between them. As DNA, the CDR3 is TGTGCCAGCAGCTTAGCCGTCGGTTGGCAGGTCGACACTGAAGCTTTCTTT. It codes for CASSLAVGWQVDTEAFF.

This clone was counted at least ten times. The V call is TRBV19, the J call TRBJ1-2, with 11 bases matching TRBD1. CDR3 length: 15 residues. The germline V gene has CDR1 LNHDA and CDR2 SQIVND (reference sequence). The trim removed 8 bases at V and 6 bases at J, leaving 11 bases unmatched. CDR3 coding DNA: TGTGCCAGTTATAGGACAGGGGGCCAGCTCGATGGCTACACCTTC. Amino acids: CASYRTGGQLDGYTF.

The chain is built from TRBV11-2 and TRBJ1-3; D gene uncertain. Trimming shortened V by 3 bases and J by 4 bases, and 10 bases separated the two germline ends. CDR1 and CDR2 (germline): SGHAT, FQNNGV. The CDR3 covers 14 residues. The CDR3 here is CASSFTDQGNTIYF. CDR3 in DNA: TGTGCCAGCAGCTTCACGGACCAAGGAAACACCATATATTTT. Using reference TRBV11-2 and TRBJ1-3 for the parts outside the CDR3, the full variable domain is EAGVAQSPRYKIIEKRQSVAFWCNPISGHATLYWYQQILGQGPKLLIQFQNNGVVDDSQLPKDRFSAERLKGVDSTLKIQPAKLEDSAVYLCASSFTDQGNTIYFGEGSWLTVV.

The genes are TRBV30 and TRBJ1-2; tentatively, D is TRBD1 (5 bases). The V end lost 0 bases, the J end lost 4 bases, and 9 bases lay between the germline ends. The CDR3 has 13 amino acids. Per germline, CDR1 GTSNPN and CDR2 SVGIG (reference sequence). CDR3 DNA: TGTGCCTGGAGTGTAACGGGGCCCTATGGCTACACCTTC. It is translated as CAWSVTGPYGYTF.

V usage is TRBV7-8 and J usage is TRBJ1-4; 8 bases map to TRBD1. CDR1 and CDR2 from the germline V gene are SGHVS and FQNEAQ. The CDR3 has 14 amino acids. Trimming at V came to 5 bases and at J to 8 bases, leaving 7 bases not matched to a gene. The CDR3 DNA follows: TGTGCCAGCAGCGTTAACAGGGGGAGGGAAAAACTGTTTTTT. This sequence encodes CASSVNRGREKLFF.

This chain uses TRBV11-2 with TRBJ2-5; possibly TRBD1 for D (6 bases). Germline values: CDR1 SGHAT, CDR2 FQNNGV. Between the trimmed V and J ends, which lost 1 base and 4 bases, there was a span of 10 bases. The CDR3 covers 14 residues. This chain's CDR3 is CASSLAGTSETQYF. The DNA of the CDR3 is TGTGCCAGCAGCTTAGCCGGGACATCAGAGACCCAGTACTTC.

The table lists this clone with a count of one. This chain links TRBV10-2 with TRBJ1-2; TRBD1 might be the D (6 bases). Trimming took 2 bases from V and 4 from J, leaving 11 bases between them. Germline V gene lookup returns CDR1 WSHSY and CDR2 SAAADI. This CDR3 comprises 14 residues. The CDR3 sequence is CASSEQGFGYGYTF. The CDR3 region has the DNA TGCGCCAGCAGTGAGCAGGGGTTCGGCTATGGCTACACCTTC.

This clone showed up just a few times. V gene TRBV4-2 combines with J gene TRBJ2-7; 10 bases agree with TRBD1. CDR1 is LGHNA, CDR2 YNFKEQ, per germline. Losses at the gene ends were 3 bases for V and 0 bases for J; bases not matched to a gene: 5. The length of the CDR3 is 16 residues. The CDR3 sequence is CASSQGTGATSYEQYF. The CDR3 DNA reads TGTGCCAGCAGCCAGGGGACAGGGGCCACCTCCTACGAGCAGTACTTC.

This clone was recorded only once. In nucleotides, the CDR3 is TGTGCCTGGAGTTCACGGTCCGGGACAGGGCCCCCAGGGTCTGGCTACACCTTC. Translating it yields CAWSSRSGTGPPGSGYTF. This chain connects TRBV30 to TRBJ1-2; 9 positions match TRBD1. Germline assignment: CDR1 GTSNPN and CDR2 SVGIG (reference sequence). With V trimmed by 2 bases and J by 7 bases, 20 bases remained unmatched. This CDR3 comprises 18 residues.

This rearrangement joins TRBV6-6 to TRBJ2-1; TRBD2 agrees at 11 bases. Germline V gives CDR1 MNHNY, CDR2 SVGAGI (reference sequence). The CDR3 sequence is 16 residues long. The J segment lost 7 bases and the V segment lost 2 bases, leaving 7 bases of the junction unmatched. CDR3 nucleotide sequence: TGTGCCAGCAGTTACGGCGCTAGCGGGGGGCTGAATGAGCAGTTCTTC. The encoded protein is CASSYGASGGLNEQFF.

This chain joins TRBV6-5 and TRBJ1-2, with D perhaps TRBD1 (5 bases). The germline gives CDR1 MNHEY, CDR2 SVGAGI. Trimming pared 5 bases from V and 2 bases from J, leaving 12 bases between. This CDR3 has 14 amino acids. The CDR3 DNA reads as TGTGCCAGCAGTGCGGGCAGGGAAAACTATGGCTACACCTTC. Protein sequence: CASSAGRENYGYTF.

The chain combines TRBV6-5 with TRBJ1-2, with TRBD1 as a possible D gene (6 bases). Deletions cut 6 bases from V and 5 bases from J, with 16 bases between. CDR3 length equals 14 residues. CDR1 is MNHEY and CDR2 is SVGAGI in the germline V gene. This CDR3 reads CASRKTAGEYGYTF. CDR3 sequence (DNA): TGTGCCAGCAGAAAAACCGCAGGGGAATATGGCTACACCTTC.

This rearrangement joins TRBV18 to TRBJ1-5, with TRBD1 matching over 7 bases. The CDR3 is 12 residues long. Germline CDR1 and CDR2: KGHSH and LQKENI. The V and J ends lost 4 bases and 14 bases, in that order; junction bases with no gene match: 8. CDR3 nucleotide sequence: TGTGCCAGCTCACAATCACAGGGGCCGGAGCATTTT. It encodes CASSQSQGPEHF.

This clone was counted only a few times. DNA for the CDR3: TGTGCCAGCAGCTTTCAAATAGCGGGAGCTGGGGATGAGCAGTTCTTC. Its translation is CASSFQIAGAGDEQFF. V usage is TRBV7-9 and J usage is TRBJ2-1, with TRBD2 matching 9 bases. The CDR3 consists of 16 residues. The V gene's germline CDR1 is SEHNR and CDR2 FQNEAQ (reference sequence). V lost 3 bases, J lost 8 bases, and 11 bases stayed unmatched.

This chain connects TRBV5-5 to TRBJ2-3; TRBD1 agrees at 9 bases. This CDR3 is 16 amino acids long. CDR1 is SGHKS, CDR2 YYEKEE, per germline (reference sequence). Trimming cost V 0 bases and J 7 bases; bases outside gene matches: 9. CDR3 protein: CASSLGTGTGMNTQYF. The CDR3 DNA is TGTGCCAGCAGCTTGGGCACCGGGACAGGGATGAATACGCAGTATTTT. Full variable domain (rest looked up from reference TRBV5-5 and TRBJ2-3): DAGVTQSPTHLIKTRGQQVTLRCSPISGHKSVSWYQQVLGQGPQFIFQYYEKEERGRGNFPDRFSARQFPNYSSELNVNALLLGDSALYLCASSLGTGTGMNTQYFGPGTRLTVL.